The sequence of this T cell receptor beta chain was determined in a study of T-cell memory formation after mild COVID-19. Study background: Largely donor-specific TCR clusters were found.

TCRdb recomputed calls from the 5' RACE reads with MiXCR, one row per CDR3 protein. The profile shows over 130,000 distinct CDR3 sequences, more than 13% of them singletons. CDR3 size: 16 residues. With V trimmed by 5 bases and J by 4 bases, 14 bases remained unmatched. Germline assignment: CDR1 SEHNR and CDR2 FQNEAQ (reference sequence). This clonotype showed up just a few times. Material: PBMCs or a T cell subset sorted from them (not recorded which). The chain carries TRBV7-9 and TRBJ2-7; 7 bases agree with TRBD1. The sequence was obtained from an adult woman who had mild COVID-19 (a few samples of this study predate the infection). Cell type and time point are not known. CDR3 protein: CASSQSFKGARYEQYF. CDR3 nucleotides: TGTGCCAGCAGCCAATCGTTTAAGGGGGCTCGATACGAGCAGTACTTC.